This entry describes one T cell receptor (beta chain). This sample was included in a study of blood T cells in healthy people across ages. Together with a sample-barcoded 5' primer, a J-beta primer mix was included in a second PCR lasting about 6 to 11 cycles. MiXCR, applied by TCRdb to the 5' RACE reads, yields one record per CDR3 protein. The repertoire holds around 650,000 distinct CDR3 sequences, with 32% as singletons. Sequencing used blood. The sequence came from a woman older than 75 in good health.

The CDR3 here is CASSLEGRSYNSPLHF. Written as DNA, the CDR3 is TGCGCCAGCAGCTTGGAAGGACGCTCCTATAATTCACCCCTCCACTTT. The rearrangement links TRBV5-1 to TRBJ1-6; D remains unclear. Trimming shortened V by 0 bases and J by 0 bases, and 7 bases separated the two germline ends. Germline V CDR1 and CDR2: SGHRS, YFSETQ. The CDR3 length is 16 residues. Drawing the rest from reference TRBV5-1 and TRBJ1-6, the complete variable domain is KAGVTQTPRYLIKTRGQQVTLSCSPISGHRSVSWYQQTPGQGLQFLFEYFSETQRNKGNFPGRFSGRQFSNSRSEMNVSTLELGDSALYLCASSLEGRSYNSPLHFGNGTRLTVT.